This entry lists 24 T cell receptor beta chains sequenced from one sample in a study of blood T cell repertoires in COVID-19 (dated by TCRdb to the early 2020s). Receptor amplification or capture employed the immunoSEQ multiplex PCR assay. In TCRdb, the immuneACCESS table is reduced to in-frame sequences with V and J assigned. These tables do not hold every clone; where another copy was compared, an unresolved V gene accounts for under half, and the others remain unexplained. The sample table holds more than 95,000 clones, of which roughly four fifths were seen once. The biggest ten clones account for 8.5% to 9.5% of the sample. Sequences were obtained from peripheral blood. The source is a woman aged 65 to 85 with acute or convalescent COVID-19.

The CDR3 DNA follows: TGTGCCAGCAGTTACAGGAGCTCCTACAATGAGCAGTTCTTC. Its protein is CASSYRSSYNEQFF. The chain uses TRBV28 and TRBJ2-1, with D perhaps TRBD1 (5 bases). Germline V gene data show CDR1 as MDHEN and CDR2 as SYDVKM. Trimming stripped 4 bases from V and 0 bases from J, with 7 bases between. This CDR3 is built from 14 residues.

The rearrangement uses TRBV4-3 and TRBJ1-1, with TRBD1 matching 9 bases. V gave up 2 bases and J gave up 3 bases; unmatched junction bases: 1. This CDR3 region has 14 residues. The germline V gene encodes CDR1 LGHNA and CDR2 YSLEER. The CDR3 DNA sequence: TGCGCCAGCAGCCAACGGACAGGGGACACTGAAGCTTTCTTT. Translating it yields CASSQRTGDTEAFF.

J is TRBJ2-1 and V is TRBV29-1, with unresolved D. V was clipped by 7 bases and J by 2 bases, with 12 bases between them. The CDR3 covers 13 residues. Germline CDR1 is SQVTM and CDR2 is ANQGSEA. Written as DNA, the CDR3 is TGCAGCGGCATGAGCGCGACCTACAATGAGCAGTTCTTC. It yields the protein CSGMSATYNEQFF.

This rearrangement joins TRBV6-6 to TRBJ1-1; 8 positions agree with TRBD1. Germline-derived CDR1 and CDR2 are MNHNY and SVGAGI (reference sequence). CDR3 length: 16 amino acids. V shed 3 bases, J shed 1 base, and the junction held 7 bases outside the gene matches. The CDR3 DNA is TGTGCCAGCAGTTATACAGGGGGGTCAGGGAACACTGAAGCTTTCTTT. Residues: CASSYTGGSGNTEAFF.

J is TRBJ2-7 and V is TRBV6-4, with 7 bases matching TRBD1. Germline V gene lookup returns CDR1 MRHNA and CDR2 SNTAGT. The CDR3 runs to 12 residues. Trimming at V came to 10 bases and at J to 5 bases, leaving 8 bases not matched to a gene. The DNA for the CDR3 is TGTGCCAACAAACAGGGGTCCCACGAGCAGTACTTC. Its protein product is CANKQGSHEQYF.

This clone was counted a few times. The chain uses TRBV9 and TRBJ1-1; D is uncertain. V lost 0 bases to trimming and J lost 2 bases, with 5 bases between them. Germline CDR1 is SGDLS and CDR2 is YYNGEE. The CDR3 is made up of 13 amino acids. The CDR3 DNA reads as TGTGCCAGCAGCGTAGATAGAAACACTGAAGCTTTCTTT. Protein: CASSVDRNTEAFF.

V usage is TRBV9 and J usage is TRBJ2-1; D perhaps matches TRBD1 (5 bases). The V gene lost 4 bases and the J gene lost 2 bases, with 10 bases spanning the gap. The CDR3 spans 14 residues. Germline CDR1 SGDLS, CDR2 YYNGEE. This CDR3 reads CASSSGHTYNEQFF. The CDR3 nucleotides read TGTGCCAGCAGCTCCGGACACACCTACAATGAGCAGTTCTTC.

The sample holds a few counts of this clone. This chain joins TRBV11-2 and TRBJ2-3, with 9 nucleotides matching TRBD2. J lost 4 bases, V lost 1 base, and 9 bases had no gene match. Germline V gene sequence: CDR1 SGHAT, CDR2 FQNNGV. The CDR3 is 17 amino acids. The CDR3 bases are TGTGCCAGCAGCTTAGCTCGGGGCGGGGGGGCCCCAGATACGCAGTATTTT. Encoded protein: CASSLARGGGAPDTQYF.

Concerning this clone: A read error may explain this, as a much larger clone is one base away. Within the sample, other DNA sequences also encode this same CDR3. The chain has TRBV7-9 and TRBJ2-7; TRBD1 aligns across 8 bases. The CDR3 covers 17 residues. Germline V gene data show CDR1 as SEHNR and CDR2 as FQNEAQ (reference sequence). CDR3: CASSPAPGTGSSYEQYF. CDR3 DNA: TGTGCCAGCAGCCCGGCCCCCGGGACAGGCTCCTCCTACGAGCAGTACTTT. The full variable domain, its missing parts supplied by reference TRBV7-9 and TRBJ2-7, is DTGVSQNPRHKITKRGQNVTFRCDPISEHNRLYWYRQTLGQGPEFLTYFQNEAQLEKSRLLSDRFSAERPKGSFSTLEIQRTEQGDSAMYLCASSPAPGTGSSYEQYFGPGTRLTVT.

The CDR3 loop reads CASSTLMADYQETQYF. In DNA form, the CDR3 reads TGTGCCAGTAGTACTCTCATGGCGGACTACCAAGAGACCCAGTACTTC. The gene calls are TRBV19 and TRBJ2-5; a possible D gene is TRBD2 (5 bases). CDR1 and CDR2 (germline): LNHDA, SQIVND (reference sequence). The V end was cut by 4 bases, the J end by 0 bases, with 15 bases between. The length of the CDR3 is 16 residues.

The J gene is TRBJ1-4, the V gene TRBV5-1, with 7 nucleotides matching TRBD1. After removal of 3 bases from V and 4 bases from J, the junction contained 6 bases not matched to a gene. Germline V lookup: CDR1 SGHRS, CDR2 YFSETQ. CDR3 length: 15 residues. The CDR3 loop reads CASSWEQGLNEKLFF. CDR3 sequence (DNA): TGCGCCAGCAGCTGGGAACAGGGGCTTAATGAAAAACTGTTTTTT.

V gene TRBV29-1 combines with J gene TRBJ2-5; TRBD1 aligns across 7 bases. CDR3 length equals 16 residues. The V gene end was trimmed by 5 bases and the J gene end by 2 bases; junction bases not matched to a gene: 14. The germline CDR1 and CDR2 sequences are SQVTM and ANQGSEA. CDR3 bases: TGCAGCGTTCGAGGGGGCCCCTACCGAGGACAAGAGACCCAGTACTTC. Its translation is CSVRGGPYRGQETQYF.

The V call is TRBV12-3 or TRBV12-4, the J call TRBJ1-1; weak D call: TRBD1 (5 bases). The CDR3 runs 13 residues. Trimming stripped 5 bases from V and 1 base from J, with 8 bases between. For the CDR3, the DNA is TGTGCCAGCAGTAATACAGGGAACACTGAAGCTTTCTTT. This sequence encodes CASSNTGNTEAFF.

V usage is TRBV5-1 and J usage is TRBJ1-1; 7 bases fit TRBD1. The germline gives CDR1 SGHRS, CDR2 YFSETQ. The CDR3 length is 15 residues. The V segment lost 4 bases and the J segment 4 bases; nucleotides outside the gene matches: 10. CDR3 sequence (DNA): TGCGCCAGCAGCCTAAGACAGGGCCCGGCCACTGAAGCTTTCTTT. Amino acids: CASSLRQGPATEAFF. Complete variable domain (other parts from reference TRBV5-1 and TRBJ1-1): KAGVTQTPRYLIKTRGQQVTLSCSPISGHRSVSWYQQTPGQGLQFLFEYFSETQRNKGNFPGRFSGRQFSNSRSEMNVSTLELGDSALYLCASSLRQGPATEAFFGQGTRLTVV.

The CDR3 region has the DNA TGTGGGATCCGGGACACTTCGTGGTATGGCTACACCTTC. This sequence encodes CGIRDTSWYGYTF. J is TRBJ1-2 and V is TRBV30; tentatively, D is TRBD1 (6 bases). Germline V lookup: CDR1 GTSNPN, CDR2 SVGIG (reference sequence). The CDR3 extends over 13 amino acids. Together with reference TRBV30 and TRBJ1-2, the CDR3 gives the full variable domain: SQTIHQWPATLVQPVGSPLSLECTVEGTSNPNLYWYRQAAGRGLQLLFYSVGIGQISSEVPQNLSASRPQDRQFILSSKKLLLSDSGFYLCGIRDTSWYGYTFGSGTRLTVV.

The CDR3 here is CSAAGGSSYEQYF. For the CDR3, the DNA is TGCAGCGCTGCAGGAGGGAGCTCCTACGAGCAGTACTTC. V gene TRBV29-1 combines with J gene TRBJ2-7, with D tentatively TRBD2 (6 bases). The CDR3 extends over 13 amino acids. Germline V gene lookup returns CDR1 SQVTM and CDR2 ANQGSEA. The germline V and J ends were trimmed by 7 bases and 0 bases, with 13 bases remaining between them.

This clone was observed a few times. Other DNA variants within this sample encode the same CDR3. The J gene is TRBJ1-1, the V gene TRBV30, with D possibly being TRBD1 (6 bases). The V and J ends lost 2 bases and 8 bases respectively, with 12 bases between them. The CDR3 extends over 12 amino acids. Germline lookup yields CDR1 GTSNPN and CDR2 SVGIG (reference sequence). In DNA form, the CDR3 reads TGTGCCTGGAGTCCGGGGGGCTCAGAAGCTTTCTTT. Translated, it gives CAWSPGGSEAFF.

This clone was counted once. The chain has TRBV11-1 and TRBJ1-1; 9 nucleotides agree with TRBD1. Germline trimming cut 5 bases from V and 3 bases from J; bases unmatched to any gene: 10. Germline V gene data show CDR1 as SGHAT and CDR2 as FQDESV (reference sequence). CDR3 length equals 16 residues. DNA of the CDR3: TGTGCCAGCAGCCCCTGGACAGGGGCGGAGGACACTGAAGCTTTCTTT. The encoded protein is CASSPWTGAEDTEAFF.

The chain combines TRBV3-1 (or the pseudogene TRBV3-2) with TRBJ1-1; no reliable D call. There are 13 residues in the CDR3. The V gene lost 3 bases and the J gene lost 1 base, with 6 bases spanning the gap. CDR1 and CDR2 from the germline V gene are LGHDT and YNNKEL (reference sequence). As DNA, the CDR3 is TGTGCCAGCAGCCATCTTTCGAACACTGAAGCTTTCTTT. It encodes CASSHLSNTEAFF.

This clone was found a few times. The chain uses TRBV7-2 and TRBJ2-5; D might be TRBD2 (5 bases). The CDR3 runs to 15 residues. V gave up 1 base and J gave up 4 bases, with 13 bases separating them. CDR1 is SGHTA, CDR2 FQGNSA, per germline. CDR3 sequence (DNA): TGTGCCAGCAGCTTAGAAGTCCTAGGAGGAGAGACCCAGTACTTC. Translation gives CASSLEVLGGETQYF.

This rearrangement joins TRBV11-3 to TRBJ1-2, with TRBD1 matching over 7 bases. This CDR3 has 13 residues. J lost 4 bases, V lost 9 bases, and 8 bases had no gene match. Germline-derived CDR1 and CDR2 are SGHNT and YENEEA. CDR3 nucleotides: TGTGCCAGTTCGGCTTCAGGGGGCTATGGCTACACCTTC. Its protein product is CASSASGGYGYTF.

The chain employs TRBV3-1 (or the pseudogene TRBV3-2) and TRBJ2-1; 7 bases are a match to TRBD2. V lost 0 bases to trimming and J lost 5 bases; unmatched junction nucleotides: 7. Germline CDR1 reads LGHDT; CDR2 reads YNNKEL (reference sequence). The CDR3 runs 16 residues. CDR3 sequence (DNA): TGTGCCAGCAGCCAAGATGTGGTAGCGGGCCACAATGAGCAGTTCTTC. Amino acids: CASSQDVVAGHNEQFF.

This clone has only a few counts. The chain is built from TRBV2 and TRBJ1-3, with D unresolved. Germline-derived CDR1 and CDR2 are SNHLY and FYNNEI. V was cut by 7 bases and J by 0 bases, with 16 bases left in between. CDR3 length: 16 residues. The CDR3 DNA reads as TGTGCCAGCAATTTAGAGGGTGGGGACTCTGGAAACACCATATATTTT. This codes for CASNLEGGDSGNTIYF.

The chain couples TRBV19 to TRBJ1-1; 10 bases fit TRBD1. V shed 0 bases, J shed 0 bases, and the junction held 4 bases outside the gene matches. The CDR3 consists of 17 residues. Germline V gene lookup returns CDR1 LNHDA and CDR2 SQIVND (reference sequence). The CDR3 spells CASSIDPGQGMNTEAFF. CDR3 bases: TGTGCCAGTAGTATAGACCCGGGACAGGGGATGAACACTGAAGCTTTCTTT.